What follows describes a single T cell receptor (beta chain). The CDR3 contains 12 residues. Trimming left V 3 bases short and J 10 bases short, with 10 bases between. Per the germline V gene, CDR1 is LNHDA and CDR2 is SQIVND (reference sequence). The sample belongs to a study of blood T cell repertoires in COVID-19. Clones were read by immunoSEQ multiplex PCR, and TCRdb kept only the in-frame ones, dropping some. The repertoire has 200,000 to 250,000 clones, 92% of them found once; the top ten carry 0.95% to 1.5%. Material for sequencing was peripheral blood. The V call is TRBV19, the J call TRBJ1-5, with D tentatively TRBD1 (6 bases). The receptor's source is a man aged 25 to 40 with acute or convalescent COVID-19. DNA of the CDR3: TGTGCCAGTAGTATCTCGGACAGTCCCCAGCATTTT. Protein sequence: CASSISDSPQHF.